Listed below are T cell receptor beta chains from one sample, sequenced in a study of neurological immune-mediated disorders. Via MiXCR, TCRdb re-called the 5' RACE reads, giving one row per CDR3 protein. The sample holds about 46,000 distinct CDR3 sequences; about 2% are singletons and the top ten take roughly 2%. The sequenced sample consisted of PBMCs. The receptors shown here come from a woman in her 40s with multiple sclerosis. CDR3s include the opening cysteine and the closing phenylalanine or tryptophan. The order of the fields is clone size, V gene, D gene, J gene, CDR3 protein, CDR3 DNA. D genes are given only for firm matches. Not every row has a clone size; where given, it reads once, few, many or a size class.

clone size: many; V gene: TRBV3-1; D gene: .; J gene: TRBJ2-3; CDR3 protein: CASSQDLADTQYF; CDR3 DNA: TGTGCCAGCAGCCAAGATCTCGCGGATACGCAGTATTTT
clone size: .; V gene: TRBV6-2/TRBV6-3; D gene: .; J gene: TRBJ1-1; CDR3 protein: CASWDGPRMNTEAFF; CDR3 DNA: TGTGCCAGCTGGGACGGCCCTCGGATGAACACTGAAGCTTTCTTT
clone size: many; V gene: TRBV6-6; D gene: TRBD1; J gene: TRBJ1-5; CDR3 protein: CASKDRAFEPQHF; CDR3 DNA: TGTGCCAGCAAGGACAGGGCCTTTGAGCCCCAGCATTTT
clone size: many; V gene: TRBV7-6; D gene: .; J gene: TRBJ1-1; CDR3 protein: CASSSRTGRTEAFF; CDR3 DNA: TGTGCCAGCAGCTCCAGGACGGGGAGGACTGAAGCTTTCTTT
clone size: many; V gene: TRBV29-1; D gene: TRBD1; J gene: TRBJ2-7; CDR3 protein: CSVESGQGSYEQYF; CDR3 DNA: TGCAGCGTTGAAAGTGGACAGGGTTCCTACGAGCAGTACTTC
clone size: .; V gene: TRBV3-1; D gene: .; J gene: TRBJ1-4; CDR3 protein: CASRALEGTGEKLFF; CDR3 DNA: TGTGCCAGCAGAGCATTGGAGGGGACGGGGGAAAAACTGTTTTTT
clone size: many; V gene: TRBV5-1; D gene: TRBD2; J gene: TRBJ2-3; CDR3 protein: CASSVSPLGTSGGATDTQYF; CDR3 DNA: TGCGCCAGCAGCGTAAGTCCTTTAGGGACTAGCGGGGGGGCCACAGATACGCAGTATTTT
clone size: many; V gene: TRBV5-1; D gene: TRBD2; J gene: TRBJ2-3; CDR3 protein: CASSLALAGSTDTQYF; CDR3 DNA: TGCGCCAGCAGCTTGGCCCTAGCGGGGTCCACAGATACGCAGTATTTT
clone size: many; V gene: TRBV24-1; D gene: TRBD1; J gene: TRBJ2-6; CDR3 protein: CATSDRRGQGFRAGANVLTF; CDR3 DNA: TGTGCCACCAGTGATCGCCGAGGACAGGGGTTTCGGGCTGGGGCCAACGTCCTGACTTTC
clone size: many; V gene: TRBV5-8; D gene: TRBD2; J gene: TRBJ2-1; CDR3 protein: CASSLMGLAGLNEQFF; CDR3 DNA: TGTGCCAGCAGCCTCATGGGACTAGCGGGGTTGAATGAGCAGTTCTTC
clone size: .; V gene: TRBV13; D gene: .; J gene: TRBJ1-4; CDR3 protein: CASTGPREKLFF; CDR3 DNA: TGTGCCAGCACGGGGCCAAGGGAAAAACTGTTTTTT
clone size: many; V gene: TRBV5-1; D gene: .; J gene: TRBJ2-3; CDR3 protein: CASSPRIGGSTDTQYF; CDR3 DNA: TGCGCCAGCAGCCCTCGGATAGGGGGAAGCACAGATACGCAGTATTTT
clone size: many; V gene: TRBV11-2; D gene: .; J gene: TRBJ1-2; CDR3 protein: CASSSMGPGKRYGYTF; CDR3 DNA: TGTGCCAGCAGCTCAATGGGGCCAGGGAAACGCTATGGCTACACCTTC
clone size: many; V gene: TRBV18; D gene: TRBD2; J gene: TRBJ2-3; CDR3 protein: CASSPPSGGTDTQYF; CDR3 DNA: TGTGCCAGCTCACCACCTAGCGGGGGCACAGATACGCAGTATTTT
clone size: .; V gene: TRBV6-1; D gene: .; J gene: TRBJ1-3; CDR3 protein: CASISSGNTIYF; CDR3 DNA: TGTGCCAGCATCAGCTCTGGAAACACCATATATTTT
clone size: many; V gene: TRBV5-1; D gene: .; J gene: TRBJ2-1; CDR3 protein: CASSSGNTYNEQFF; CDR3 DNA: TGCGCCAGCAGCTCCGGGAATACCTACAATGAGCAGTTCTTC
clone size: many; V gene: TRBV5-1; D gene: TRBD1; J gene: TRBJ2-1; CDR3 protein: CASSFGQGGVNEQFF; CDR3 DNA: TGCGCCAGCAGCTTTGGACAGGGAGGCGTCAATGAGCAGTTCTTC
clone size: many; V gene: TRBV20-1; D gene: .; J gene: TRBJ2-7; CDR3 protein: CSARDSGSYEQYF; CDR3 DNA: TGCAGTGCTAGAGATTCAGGGTCCTACGAGCAGTACTTC
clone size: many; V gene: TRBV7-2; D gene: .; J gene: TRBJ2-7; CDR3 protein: CASSLEGGKTYEQYF; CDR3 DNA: TGTGCCAGCAGCTTAGAGGGGGGTAAAACCTACGAGCAGTACTTC
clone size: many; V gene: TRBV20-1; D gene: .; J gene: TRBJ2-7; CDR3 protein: CSARISEGMGSYEQYF; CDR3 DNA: TGCAGTGCTAGGATTTCTGAGGGAATGGGCTCCTACGAGCAGTACTTC
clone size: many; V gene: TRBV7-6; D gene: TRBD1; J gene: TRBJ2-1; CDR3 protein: CASSPLSGTGFEQFF; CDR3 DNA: TGTGCCAGCAGCCCCCTTTCCGGGACAGGCTTTGAGCAGTTCTTC
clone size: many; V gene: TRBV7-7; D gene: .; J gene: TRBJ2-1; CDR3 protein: CASSLEPGAANNEQFF; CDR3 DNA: TGTGCCAGCAGCTTAGAACCGGGGGCGGCGAACAATGAGCAGTTCTTC
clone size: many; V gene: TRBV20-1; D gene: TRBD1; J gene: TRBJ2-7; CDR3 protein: CSADRGDYEQYF; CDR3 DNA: TGCAGTGCTGACAGGGGGGATTACGAGCAGTACTTC
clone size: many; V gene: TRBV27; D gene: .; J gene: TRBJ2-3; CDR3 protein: CASRSQLLNTDTQYF; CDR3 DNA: TGTGCCAGCAGGAGCCAGCTATTGAACACAGATACGCAGTATTTT
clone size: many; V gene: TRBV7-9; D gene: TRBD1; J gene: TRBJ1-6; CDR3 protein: CASSKWTGGSYNSPLHF; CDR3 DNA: TGTGCCAGCAGCAAGTGGACAGGGGGCTCCTATAATTCACCCCTCCACTTT
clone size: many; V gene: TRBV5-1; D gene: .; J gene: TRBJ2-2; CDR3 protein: CASSYAGPNTGELFF; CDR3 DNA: TGCGCCAGCAGCTACGCTGGGCCAAACACCGGGGAGCTGTTTTTT
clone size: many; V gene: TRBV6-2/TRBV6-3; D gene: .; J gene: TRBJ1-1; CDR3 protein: CASSYTLTGHIYTEAFF; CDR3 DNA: TGTGCCAGCAGTTACACCTTGACAGGCCACATTTACACTGAAGCTTTCTTT
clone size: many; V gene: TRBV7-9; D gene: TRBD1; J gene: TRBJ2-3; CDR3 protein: CASSLGQVTDTQYF; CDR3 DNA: TGTGCCAGCAGCTTGGGACAGGTGACAGATACGCAGTATTTT
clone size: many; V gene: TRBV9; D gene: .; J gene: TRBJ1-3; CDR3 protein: CASSVGTGNTIYF; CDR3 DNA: TGTGCCAGCAGCGTCGGGACAGGAAACACCATATATTTT